This T cell receptor beta chain was identified in a study of blood T cells in healthy people across ages. In its sample, this clonotype was seen a few times. The V and J ends lost 2 bases and 2 bases, in that order; junction bases with no gene match: 5. This CDR3 is 16 amino acids long. Germline CDR1 ENHRY, CDR2 SYGVKD. For the second PCR, which ran for about 6 to 11 cycles, a sample-barcoded 5' primer and a J-beta primer mix were used. TCRdb analysed the 5' RACE reads with MiXCR anew, one entry per CDR3 protein. Of some 670,000 distinct CDR3 sequences in the sample, over 40% were seen once. The sequencing sample was made of blood. The sequence came from an elderly woman in good health. The V gene is TRBV10-3, the J gene TRBJ2-1, with TRBD1 matching 8 bases. The CDR3 bases are TGTGCCATCAGTGAGCTCCGGGACAGGCCCTACAATGAGCAGTTCTTC. It specifies CAISELRDRPYNEQFF.